Sequencing of this TCR beta chain was carried out in a study of cytomegalovirus exposure and HLA in healthy donors (dated by TCRdb to the late 2010s). With respect to the entire study: According to an earlier analysis of 587 of the donors, 150 million to 200 million T cells yielded approximately 120 million unique TCR beta sequences and about 300 Gb of sequence data. All discovery cohort repertoires had been generated using a single sequencing platform. An earlier analysis of 587 of the donors used high-throughput TCR beta sequencing to judge whether each TCR beta V gene segment behaved as functional or pseudogenic. In addition to the first cohort of 666 subjects, a separate validation cohort of 120 different subjects was used. The number of typed donors differed by locus: about 620-640 for A, B, C, DRB1 and DQB1; approximately 520 for DQA1; some 590 for DPA1; and 400 to 480 for DPB1. Across 398 genotyped donors of the cohort, an average of approximately 240,000 unique TCR beta nucleotide sequences per donor were sequenced, and approximately 19% of those sequences were non-productive. To predict cytomegalovirus infection status, the study combined high-throughput TCR immunosequencing, statistical association of individual TCRs with disease status, and machine learning. An early release covering around 630 HLA-typed donors comprised approximately 300 gigabases of sequencing data and tens of millions of unique TCR sequences. Of the roughly 410 genotyped donors, 65% to 90% were placed in the genetic ancestry cluster associated with self-reported Caucasian donors. In a later genetic analysis, genome-wide SNP genotypes for about three fifths of the roughly 670 donors were used, and that subset was treated as a discovery cohort. In a later analysis, previously published TCR beta repertoires from several hundred donors were re-analyzed and high-resolution HLA genotyping was added so that TCR occurrence patterns could be studied. The study profiled the T cell repertoires of around 700 subjects by immunosequencing and related them to cytomegalovirus serostatus. Five DR-DQ haplotypes were handled as single units for association and clustering, since linkage in the cohort was strong. The study aimed to test whether signatures of past pathogen exposure could be identified by cataloging public T cell receptors. The later analysis used no new phenotypic data to find candidate immune exposures, relying instead on TCR beta sequences and their occurrence across donors. Alongside the repertoire data, information on donor age, sex, ethnicity and CMV serostatus was compiled. HLA typing included class I and class II loci at four-digit resolution. What the study reported, not specific to this receptor: Some IMGT-functional V segments, including TRBV6-2 and TRBV6-3, could not be distinguished by the 87-base-pair reads and were therefore excluded. At a false discovery rate of 0.05, a later analysis linked 16,951 TCR beta sequences to specific HLA alleles. Assigning TCR associations to individual alleles was difficult when HLA alleles, especially DR and DQ, strongly co-occurred. Immune exposure information for the cohort was limited to CMV serostatus. Only TCR beta chains were sequenced in this cohort, and the absence of alpha or paired-chain data limited detectable features. According to a later analysis, most CMV-associated TCR beta chains appeared to be HLA-restricted, and the HLA associations seemed to be driven largely by CMV exposure. The authors suggested that the approach could potentially be extended to other disease states and immunological phenotypes. In a later analysis, HLA-associated TCR beta chains showed more clonal expansion and lower generation probabilities than non-associated chains that were equally common. In an earlier analysis of roughly 500 of the donors, most TCR beta V segments appeared in productive rearrangements about 87% or about 30% of the time, broadly matching IMGT annotations. The sequencing pipeline was judged likely to have produced a cluster of highly shared sequence variants as a technical artifact. A few of the identified cytomegalovirus-associated TCR beta chains were confirmed in vitro to be specific for cytomegalovirus antigens. According to a later genetic analysis, donors in an Asian-associated ancestry cluster had fewer N-insertions in productive TCRs than the approximately 690-donor mean. According to a later analysis, parvovirus B19, influenza, CMV and Epstein-Barr virus appeared linked to several top co-occurrence clusters. Seventeen rarely observed V segments, including chromosome 9 orphons, were excluded from the earlier analysis of a few hundred of the donors because counts were too low. A further reported finding was that TCR beta sequences accurately predicted the HLA-A and HLA-B alleles for most subjects in the first cohort. Presence/absence analyses assumed roughly uniform sequencing depth across donors, an assumption that may not hold. The study listed 164 TCR beta chains as associated with cytomegalovirus. Most TCR sequences were seen in very few donors, while some public TCRs were found in many individuals. Correlated functional status among segregating V segments might reflect linkage disequilibrium, but an unknown experimental factor could not be ruled out. In both the original and validation cohorts, the classifier was reported to diagnose cytomegalovirus status with high specificity and sensitivity. HLA typing was unavailable for some donors at each locus, so association tests used only the typed subset. According to a later analysis, TCR association rates differed among HLA loci, with DRB1 alleles showing the most associated TCRs and HLA-C alleles showing the fewest. A later genetic analysis associated a missense DCLRE1C variant with V-gene and J-gene trimming of TCR beta chains, and an independent cohort replicated the association.

The cohort was made up of approximately 700 healthy bone marrow donors. Cohort members were all nominally healthy when sampled, although unrecorded immune exposures were likely present. The donor was CMV seropositive and was included in the group of some 290 seropositive cohort members. Each donor provided a peripheral blood sample, and peripheral blood mononuclear cells were used for TCR beta sequencing. The Qiagen DNeasy Blood Extraction Kit was used to extract genomic DNA from the blood cell samples. After removal of 4 bases from V and 6 bases from J, the junction retains 3 bases not matched to a gene. The CDR3 covers 14 residues, taking in both the cysteine and the phenylalanine. The read is trimmed to its CDR3 DNA, 42 bases read in frame from base 1. The germline V gene supplies CDR1 SGHDN and CDR2 FVKESK. The protocol used for the library was the immunoSEQ multiplex PCR assay. The multiplex PCR relied on a mix of 60 forward primers for TCR Vbeta segments and 13 reverse primers for TCR Jbeta segments. The CDR3 region of rearranged TCR beta genes was amplified from genomic DNA by a multiplex PCR assay. On the Illumina HiSeq System, the amplified TCR beta libraries were sequenced as 87-base-pair reads. For the original study's pipeline: In a later analysis, tens of millions of unique TCR beta chains were counted across the approximately 640 repertoires, and approximately 9.9 million of these chains were shared by at least two donors. Raw reads were error-corrected and collapsed into unique sequences with a nearest-neighbor algorithm that merged closely related sequences to remove PCR and sequencing errors. To assign V, D and J gene segments, CDR3 sequences were aligned to IMGT reference sequences. For a sequence to be retained, a match of at least six nucleotides was required to both a V gene segment and a J gene segment. A rearrangement was called productive if the CDR3 had no stop codons and remained in frame with V and J, and every other rearrangement was called non-productive. CDR3 was defined according to IMGT convention as the region running from the second conserved V-encoded cysteine to the conserved J-encoded phenylalanine. The earlier analysis of 587 of the donors excluded sequences that lacked an unambiguous match to a single V gene segment. An earlier analysis of about 590 of the donors classified V segments as functional when productive rearrangements were above 56.7% and as segregating when the standard deviation between donors was above 5%. A statistical classification framework was developed to diagnose cytomegalovirus status using the catalog of TCR beta chain sequences. In a later analysis, TCR nucleotide sequences were compared against IMGT/GENE-DB human TR gene sequences so that V and J genes could be assigned. In a later analysis, CDR3 sequences and most-parsimonious VDJ recombination scenarios were assigned using the TCRdist pipeline. In a later analysis, each TCR beta chain was defined by its CDR3 amino acid sequence together with its V-gene family, and reads lacking a unique V-gene family were excluded. A later analysis removed 550 to 650 highly shared, low-generation-probability nucleotide sequences to deal with suspected cross-contamination and a sequencing artifact. A later analysis calculated a clonal expansion index for each public chain from normalized within-repertoire ranks of inferred template counts. Generation probabilities in a later analysis came from a VDJ recombination model fitted to out-of-frame rearrangements, and those results were checked against IGoR. Hypergeometric tests were used in a later analysis to score TCR-TCR, TCR-HLA and TCR-CMV co-occurrence, with a repertoire-size bias correction applied to the TCR pairs. False discovery rates were estimated in a later analysis by permuting HLA or CMV assignments 20 times. In a later analysis, co-occurring TCRs were grouped using DBSCAN, and TCRdist sequence similarity was added for clustering within HLA-allele-positive subsets. Co-occurrence clustering excluded repertoires with fewer than 30,000 or more than 120,000 public chains, plus five with anomalous nucleotide sharing. Drawn from immuneACCESS, this table holds only the in-frame rearrangements with V and J called that TCRdb kept. Clones are partly lost; checked studies trace under half to an unresolved V gene and leave the rest unexplained. V, J and clone size derive from that table, while D and trimming were established from the DNA sequence. In all, the sample holds 150,000 to 200,000 clones, and roughly 81% of those were seen once. The top ten constitute over 2% of the sample.

With regard to this clone: Its antigen remains undetermined. No qualities accompany the bases; no much larger clone lies one base away.

This clonotype originated in a man aged 30-40 years in good health and CMV-seropositive. The source material was PBMCs. The V and J genes are TRBV14 and TRBJ2-1; 10 bases in the middle match TRBD2. The CDR3 is CASSPSGSVNEQFF. In nucleotides, the sequence is TGTGCCAGCAGCCCTAGCGGGAGCGTCAATGAGCAGTTCTTC.